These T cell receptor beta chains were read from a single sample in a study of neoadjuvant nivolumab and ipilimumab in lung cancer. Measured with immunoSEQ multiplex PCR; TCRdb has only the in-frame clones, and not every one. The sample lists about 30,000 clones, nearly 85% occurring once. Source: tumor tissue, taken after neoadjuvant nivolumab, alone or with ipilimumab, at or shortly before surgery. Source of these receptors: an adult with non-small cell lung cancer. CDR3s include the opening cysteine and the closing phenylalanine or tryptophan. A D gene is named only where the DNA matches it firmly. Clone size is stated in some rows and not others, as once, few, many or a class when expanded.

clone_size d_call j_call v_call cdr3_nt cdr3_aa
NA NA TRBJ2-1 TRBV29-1 TGCAGCGTTGAGGGAGGCAGGACGGTCGATGAGCAGTTCTTC CSVEGGRTVDEQFF
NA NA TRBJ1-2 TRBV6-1 TGTGCCAGCAGAATCGGGGGCTACACCTTC CASRIGGYTF
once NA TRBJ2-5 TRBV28 TGTGCCAGCAGTCCCGCAGGGGGGATGGACGAGGAGACCCAGTACTTC CASSPAGGMDEETQYF
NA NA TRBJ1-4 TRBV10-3 TGTGCCATCAGTGACTCCCTCGAACACGGAGAACTGTTTTTT CAISDSLEHGELFF
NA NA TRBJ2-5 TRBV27 TGTGCCAGCAGTCCGGATTTCGGACTTGGAGAGACCCAGTACTTC CASSPDFGLGETQYF
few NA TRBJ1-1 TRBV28 TGTGCCAGCAGTTTATGGGGGGGAGTGAACACTGAAGCTTTCTTT CASSLWGGVNTEAFF
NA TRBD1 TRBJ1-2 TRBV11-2 TGTGCCAGCAGCTCGGCAGGGGGCGGTTACGGCTACACCTTC CASSSAGGGYGYTF
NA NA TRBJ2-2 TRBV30 TGTGCCTGGAGGGCCCGCCTTAACACCGGGGAGCTGTTTTTT CAWRARLNTGELFF
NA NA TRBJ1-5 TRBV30 TGTGCCTGGGGGCGGGACAAGGATCAGCCCCAGCATTTT CAWGRDKDQPQHF
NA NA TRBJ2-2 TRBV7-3 TGTGCCAGCAGCCAATCGAACACCGGGGAGCTGTTTTTT CASSQSNTGELFF
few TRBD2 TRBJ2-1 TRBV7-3 TGTGCCAGCAGCTCCGGACTAGCGGCCTACAATGAGCAGTTCTTC CASSSGLAAYNEQFF
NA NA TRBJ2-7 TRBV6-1 TGTGCCAGCAGTGATAACAACTGGTACGAGCAGTACTTC CASSDNNWYEQYF
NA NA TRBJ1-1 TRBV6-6 TGTGCCAGCAGCCATCGAGAGGGTACTGAAGCTTTCTTT CASSHREGTEAFF
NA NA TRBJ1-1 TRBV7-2 TGTGCCAGCAGCGATGAAAGGAACGGGGGCACTGAAGCTTTCTTT CASSDERNGGTEAFF
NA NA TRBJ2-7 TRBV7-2 TGTGCCAGCAGCTTTAGGTTTGGCGAGCAGTACTTC CASSFRFGEQYF
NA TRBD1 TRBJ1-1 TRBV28 TGTGCCAGCAGTCTAAGACTGACAGGGGGCGCCGCTGAAGCTTTCTTT CASSLRLTGGAAEAFF
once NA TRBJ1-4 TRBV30 TGTGCCTGGAGTTTTGCAGGGGCGTATAATGAAAAACTGTTTTTT CAWSFAGAYNEKLFF
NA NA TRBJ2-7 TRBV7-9 TGTGCCAGCAGCCCTACGACAGCCCTCCCCTACGAGCAGTACTTC CASSPTTALPYEQYF
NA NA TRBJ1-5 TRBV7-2 TGTGCCAGCAGCTTTAGCAATCAGCCCCAGCATTTT CASSFSNQPQHF
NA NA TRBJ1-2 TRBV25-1 TGTGCCAGCAGTGTGTCTGGGACGAGCTACACCTTC CASSVSGTSYTF
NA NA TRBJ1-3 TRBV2 TGTGCCAGCAGTCAAGGAAACACCATATATTTT CASSQGNTIYF
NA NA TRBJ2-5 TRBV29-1 TGCAGCGTTGAAGTTCTCGTTGGGCGAGAGACCCAGTACTTC CSVEVLVGRETQYF
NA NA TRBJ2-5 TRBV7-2 TGTGCCAGCAGGCTGGGGGGGGCAGAGACCCAGTACTTC CASRLGGAETQYF
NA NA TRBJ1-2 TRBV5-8 TGTGCCAGCAGCTCGAGGGAGGGGAAGAACTATGGCTACACCTTC CASSSREGKNYGYTF
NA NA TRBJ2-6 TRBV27 TGTGCCAGCAGTTTTTACAGCTCTGGGGCCAACGTCCTGACTTTC CASSFYSSGANVLTF
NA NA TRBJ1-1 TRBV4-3 TGCGCCAGCAGCCAAGCGCCGGGGGCAGGCGGGTACACTGAAGCTTTCTTT CASSQAPGAGGYTEAFF
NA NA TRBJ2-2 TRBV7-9 TGTGCCAGCAGCCGGGTAAGGGCTTTGATCTCCGAGACCGGGGAGCTGTTTTTT CASSRVRALISETGELFF
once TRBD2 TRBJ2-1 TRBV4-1 TGCGCCAGCAGCCAAGCCTTAGCGGGAGATGTAGAGAATGAGCAGTTCTTC CASSQALAGDVENEQFF
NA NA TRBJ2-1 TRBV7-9 TGTGCCAGCCGGGTGAGAAAGGGTTCCTTAAATGAGCAGTTCTTC CASRVRKGSLNEQFF
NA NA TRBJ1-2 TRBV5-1 TGCGCCAGCAGCTTGTCGACAGCTTCCTATGGCTACACCTTC CASSLSTASYGYTF
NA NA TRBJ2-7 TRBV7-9 TGTGCCAGCAGCCCGCGGGACGGTCTCTACGAGCAGTACTTC CASSPRDGLYEQYF
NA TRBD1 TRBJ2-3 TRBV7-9 TGTGCCAGCGGACAGGGGGCAAATCGGGAGACAGATACGCAGTATTTT CASGQGANRETDTQYF
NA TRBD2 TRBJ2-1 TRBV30 TGTGCCTGTGGACTAGCGGGTCATCCTAATGAGCAGTTCTTC CACGLAGHPNEQFF
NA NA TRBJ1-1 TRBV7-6 TGTGCCAGCAGCACAGAGGCGTATAGTGAAGCTTTCTTT CASSTEAYSEAFF
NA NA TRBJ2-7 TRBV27 TGTGCTTCCCGGGACCTTTCCTACGAGCAGTACTTC CASRDLSYEQYF
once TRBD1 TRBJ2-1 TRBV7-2 TGTGCCAGCAGCTTAGCGGACAGGGTCCAAGTCTTC CASSLADRVQVF
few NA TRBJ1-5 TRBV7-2 TGTGCCAGCAGCTTAGGGGAATATAGCAATCAGCCCCAGCATTTT CASSLGEYSNQPQHF
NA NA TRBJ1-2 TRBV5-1 TGCGCCAGCAGCGCAGGGACACTGGTTTATACCTTC CASSAGTLVYTF
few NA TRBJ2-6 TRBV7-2 TGTGCCAGCAGCTGCAGACGACGACAAAGTCGGGCCAACGTCCTGACTTTC CASSCRRRQSRANVLTF
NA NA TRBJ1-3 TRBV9 TGTGCCAGCAGCGTAGGAACCGCAGGGAACGGAAACACCATATATTTT CASSVGTAGNGNTIYF
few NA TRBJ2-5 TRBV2 TGTGCCAGCAGTGAAAGTGACAGTTCCCGGGTGGAGACCCAGTACTTC CASSESDSSRVETQYF
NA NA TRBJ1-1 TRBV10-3 TGTGCCATCAGTGAGGTGAAGGGGACTGAAGCTTTCTTT CAISEVKGTEAFF
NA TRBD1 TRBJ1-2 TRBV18 TGTGCCAGCTCACCAACAGGGGAGGGGAATGGCTACACCTTC CASSPTGEGNGYTF
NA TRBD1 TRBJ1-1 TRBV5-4 TGTGCCAGCAGCTGGATGGACAGGCCGAACACTGAAGCTTTCTTT CASSWMDRPNTEAFF